The clone carrying this T cell receptor beta chain was detected ten times or more. Antigen: not known. TCRdb re-called the 5' RACE reads through MiXCR, storing one row per CDR3 protein. The data contain more than 50,000 distinct CDR3 sequences, 3.5% to 4.5% of them singletons. The CDR3 runs 15 residues. Deletions cut 0 bases from V and 4 bases from J, with 14 bases between. Germline CDR1 and CDR2: DFQATT and SNEGSKA (reference sequence). This sample is drawn from a study of neurological immune-mediated disorders. Study conclusions and caveats: Falling below healthy controls, multiple sclerosis showed the least TCR clonal expansion, while HTLV-1-associated myelopathy showed the most.

The TCR originated in a woman aged 45-65 years with multiple sclerosis. What was sequenced was PBMCs. This chain joins TRBV20-1 and TRBJ2-3; possible D gene TRBD1, 5 bases. The CDR3 spells CSAREVSRRADTQYF. The CDR3 DNA reads TGCAGTGCTAGAGAGGTCAGCCGCAGGGCAGATACGCAGTATTTT.